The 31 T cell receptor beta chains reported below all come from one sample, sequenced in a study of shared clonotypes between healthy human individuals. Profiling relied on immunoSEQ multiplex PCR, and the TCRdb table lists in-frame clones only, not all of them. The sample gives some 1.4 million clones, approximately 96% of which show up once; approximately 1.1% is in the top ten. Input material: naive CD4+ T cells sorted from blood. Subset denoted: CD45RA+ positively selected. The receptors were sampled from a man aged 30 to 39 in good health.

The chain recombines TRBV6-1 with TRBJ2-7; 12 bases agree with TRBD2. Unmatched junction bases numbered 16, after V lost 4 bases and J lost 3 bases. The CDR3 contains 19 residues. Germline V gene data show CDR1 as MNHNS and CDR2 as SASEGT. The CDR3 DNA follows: TGTGCCAGCAGTGGACTAGCGGGAGTATCAGTACCGGGCAACTACGAGCAGTACTTC. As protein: CASSGLAGVSVPGNYEQYF.

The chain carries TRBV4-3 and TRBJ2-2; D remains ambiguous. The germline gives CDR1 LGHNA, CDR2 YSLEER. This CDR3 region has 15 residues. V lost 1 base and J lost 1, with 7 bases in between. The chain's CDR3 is CASSQALRNTGELFF. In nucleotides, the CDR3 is TGCGCCAGCAGCCAAGCGCTCAGGAACACCGGGGAGCTGTTTTTT.

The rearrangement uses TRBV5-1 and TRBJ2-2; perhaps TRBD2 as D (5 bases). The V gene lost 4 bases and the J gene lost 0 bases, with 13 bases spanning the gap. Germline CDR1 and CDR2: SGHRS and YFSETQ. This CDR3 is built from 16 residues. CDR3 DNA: TGCGCCAGCAGCCCGAGGGAAACTCCGAACACCGGGGAGCTGTTTTTT. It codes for CASSPRETPNTGELFF.

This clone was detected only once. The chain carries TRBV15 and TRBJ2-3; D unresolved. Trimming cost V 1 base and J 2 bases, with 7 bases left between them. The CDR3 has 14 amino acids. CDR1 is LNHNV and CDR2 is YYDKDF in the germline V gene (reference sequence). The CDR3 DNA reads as TGTGCCACCAGCAGAGTCTCTCCCACAGATACGCAGTATTTT. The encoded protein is CATSRVSPTDTQYF.

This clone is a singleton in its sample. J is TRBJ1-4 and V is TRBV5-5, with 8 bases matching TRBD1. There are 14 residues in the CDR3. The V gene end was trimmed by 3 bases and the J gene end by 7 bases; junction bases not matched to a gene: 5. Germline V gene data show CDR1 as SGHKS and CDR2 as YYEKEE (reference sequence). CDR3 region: CASSYKQGGEKLFF. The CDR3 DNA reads TGTGCCAGCAGCTACAAACAGGGGGGTGAAAAACTGTTTTTT.

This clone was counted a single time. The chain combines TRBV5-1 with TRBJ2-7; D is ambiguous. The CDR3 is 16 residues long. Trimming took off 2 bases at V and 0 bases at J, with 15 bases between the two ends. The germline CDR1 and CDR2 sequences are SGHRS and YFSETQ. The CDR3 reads CASSLDPGQTSYEQYF. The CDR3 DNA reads TGCGCCAGCAGCTTAGATCCGGGTCAGACCTCCTACGAGCAGTACTTC.

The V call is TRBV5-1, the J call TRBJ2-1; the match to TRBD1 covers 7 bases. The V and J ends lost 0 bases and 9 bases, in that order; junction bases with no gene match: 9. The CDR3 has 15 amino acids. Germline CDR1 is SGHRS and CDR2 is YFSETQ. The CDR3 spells CASSLVSGGSFEQFF. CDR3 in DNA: TGCGCCAGCAGCTTGGTTTCAGGGGGTTCGTTTGAGCAGTTCTTC.

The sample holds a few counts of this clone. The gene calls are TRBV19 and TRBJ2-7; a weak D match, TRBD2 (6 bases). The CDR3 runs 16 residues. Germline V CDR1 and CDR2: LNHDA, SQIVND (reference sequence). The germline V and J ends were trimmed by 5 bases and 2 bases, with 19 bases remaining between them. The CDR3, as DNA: TGTGCCAGTAGTGATCCCGGAGGTAGCGGAACCTACGAGCAGTACTTC. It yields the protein CASSDPGGSGTYEQYF.

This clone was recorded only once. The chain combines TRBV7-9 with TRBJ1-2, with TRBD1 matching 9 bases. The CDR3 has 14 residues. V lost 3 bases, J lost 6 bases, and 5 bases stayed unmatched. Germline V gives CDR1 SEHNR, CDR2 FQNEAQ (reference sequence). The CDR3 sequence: CASSFYRGLDGYTF. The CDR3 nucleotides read TGTGCCAGCAGCTTTTACAGGGGGCTTGATGGCTACACCTTC.

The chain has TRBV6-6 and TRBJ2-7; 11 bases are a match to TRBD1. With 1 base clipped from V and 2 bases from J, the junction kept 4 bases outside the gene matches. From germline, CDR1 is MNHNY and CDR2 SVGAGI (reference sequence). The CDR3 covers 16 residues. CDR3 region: CASSYFPGQGAYEQYF. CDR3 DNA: TGTGCCAGCAGTTACTTTCCGGGACAGGGGGCCTACGAGCAGTACTTC.

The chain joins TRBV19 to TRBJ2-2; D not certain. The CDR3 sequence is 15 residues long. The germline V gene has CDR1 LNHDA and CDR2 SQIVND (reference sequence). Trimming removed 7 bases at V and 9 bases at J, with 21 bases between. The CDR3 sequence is CASTSVAGGLRELFF. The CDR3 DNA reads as TGTGCCAGTACGAGTGTGGCCGGTGGGTTACGGGAGCTGTTTTTT.

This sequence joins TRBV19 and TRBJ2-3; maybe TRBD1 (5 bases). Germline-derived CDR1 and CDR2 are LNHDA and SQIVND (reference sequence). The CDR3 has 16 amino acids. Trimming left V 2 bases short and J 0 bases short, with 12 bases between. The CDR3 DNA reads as TGTGCCAGTAGTATAAGGGGTATGGGAAGCACAGATACGCAGTATTTT. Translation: CASSIRGMGSTDTQYF. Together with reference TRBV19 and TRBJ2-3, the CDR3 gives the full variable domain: DGGITQSPKYLFRKEGQNVTLSCEQNLNHDAMYWYRQDPGQGLRLIYYSQIVNDFQKGDIAEGYSVSREKKESFPLTVTSAQKNPTAFYLCASSIRGMGSTDTQYFGPGTRLTVL.

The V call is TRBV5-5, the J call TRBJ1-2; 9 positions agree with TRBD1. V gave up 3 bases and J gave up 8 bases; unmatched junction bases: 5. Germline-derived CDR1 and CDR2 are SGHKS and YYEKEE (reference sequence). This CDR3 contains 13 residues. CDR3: CASSSDRGGGYTF. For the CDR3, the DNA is TGTGCCAGCAGCTCGGACAGGGGCGGAGGCTACACCTTC.

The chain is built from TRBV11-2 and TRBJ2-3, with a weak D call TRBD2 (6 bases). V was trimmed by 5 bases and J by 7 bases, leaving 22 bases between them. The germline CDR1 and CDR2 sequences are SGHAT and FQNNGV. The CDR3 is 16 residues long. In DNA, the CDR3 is TGTGCCAGCAGCCTGCAACGGACCGGACTACTGAATACGCAGTATTTT. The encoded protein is CASSLQRTGLLNTQYF.

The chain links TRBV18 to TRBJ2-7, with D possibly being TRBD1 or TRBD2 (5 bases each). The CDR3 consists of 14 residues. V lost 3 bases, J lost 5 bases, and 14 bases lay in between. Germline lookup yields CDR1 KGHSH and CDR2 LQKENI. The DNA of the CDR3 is TGTGCCAGCTCACCGAGGGGTTTTTACGACGAGCAGTACTTC. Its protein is CASSPRGFYDEQYF.

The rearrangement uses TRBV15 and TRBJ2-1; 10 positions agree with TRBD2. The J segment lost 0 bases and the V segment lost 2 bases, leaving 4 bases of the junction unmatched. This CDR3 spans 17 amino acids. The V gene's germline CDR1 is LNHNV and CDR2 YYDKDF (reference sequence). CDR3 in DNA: TGTGCCACCAGCAGAACTAGCGGGGCCAACTCCTACAATGAGCAGTTCTTC. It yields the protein CATSRTSGANSYNEQFF.

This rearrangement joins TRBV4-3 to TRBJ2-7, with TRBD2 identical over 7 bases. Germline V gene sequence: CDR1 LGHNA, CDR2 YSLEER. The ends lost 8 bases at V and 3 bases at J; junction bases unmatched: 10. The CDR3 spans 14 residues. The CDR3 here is CASGGDPPGYEQYF. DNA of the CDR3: TGCGCCAGCGGGGGGGACCCGCCAGGCTACGAGCAGTACTTC.

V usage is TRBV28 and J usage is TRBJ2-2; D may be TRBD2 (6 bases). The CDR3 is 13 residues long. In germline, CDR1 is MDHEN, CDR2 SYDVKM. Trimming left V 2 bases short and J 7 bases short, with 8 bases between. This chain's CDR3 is CASSLTSSGELFF. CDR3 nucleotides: TGTGCCAGCAGTTTAACTAGCAGCGGGGAGCTGTTTTTT.

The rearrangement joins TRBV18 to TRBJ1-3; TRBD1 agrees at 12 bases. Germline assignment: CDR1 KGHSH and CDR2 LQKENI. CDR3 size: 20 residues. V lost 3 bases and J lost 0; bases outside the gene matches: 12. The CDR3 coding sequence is TGTGCCAGCTCACCTTACTCCGGGACAGGGGGCTTTAACTCTGGAAACACCATATATTTT. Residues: CASSPYSGTGGFNSGNTIYF.

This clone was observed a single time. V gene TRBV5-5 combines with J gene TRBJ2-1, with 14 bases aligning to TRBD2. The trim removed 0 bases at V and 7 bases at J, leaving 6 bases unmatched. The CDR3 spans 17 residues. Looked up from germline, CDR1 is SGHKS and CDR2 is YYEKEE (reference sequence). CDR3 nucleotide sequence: TGTGCCAGCAGCTTGGCCGGACTAGCGGGAGGCGGGAATGAGCAGTTCTTC. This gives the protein CASSLAGLAGGGNEQFF.

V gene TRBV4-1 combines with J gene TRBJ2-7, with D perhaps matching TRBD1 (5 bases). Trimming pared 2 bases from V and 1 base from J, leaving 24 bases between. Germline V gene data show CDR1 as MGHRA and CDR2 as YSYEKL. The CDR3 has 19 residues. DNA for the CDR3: TGCGCCAGCAGCCAAAAGGGGCCTACTTCGGACCACGGGTCCTACGAGCAGTACTTC. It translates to CASSQKGPTSDHGSYEQYF.

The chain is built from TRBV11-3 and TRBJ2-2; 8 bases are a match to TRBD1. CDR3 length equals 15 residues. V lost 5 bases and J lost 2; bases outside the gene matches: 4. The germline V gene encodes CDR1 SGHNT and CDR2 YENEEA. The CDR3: CASSTGQGNTGELFF. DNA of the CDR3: TGTGCCAGCAGCACCGGACAGGGTAACACCGGGGAGCTGTTTTTT.

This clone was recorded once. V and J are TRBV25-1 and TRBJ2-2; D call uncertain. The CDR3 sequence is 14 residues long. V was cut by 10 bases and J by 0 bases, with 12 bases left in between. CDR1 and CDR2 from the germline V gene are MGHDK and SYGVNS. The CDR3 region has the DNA TGTGCCATCCGTACTCGGACGAACACCGGGGAGCTGTTTTTT. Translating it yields CAIRTRTNTGELFF.

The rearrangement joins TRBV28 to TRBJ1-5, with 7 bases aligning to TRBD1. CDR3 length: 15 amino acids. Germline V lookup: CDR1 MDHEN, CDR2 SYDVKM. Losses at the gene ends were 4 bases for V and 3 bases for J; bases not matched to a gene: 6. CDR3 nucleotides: TGTGCCAGCAGTTCCCCACAGGGGCCCAATCAGCCCCAGCATTTT. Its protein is CASSSPQGPNQPQHF.

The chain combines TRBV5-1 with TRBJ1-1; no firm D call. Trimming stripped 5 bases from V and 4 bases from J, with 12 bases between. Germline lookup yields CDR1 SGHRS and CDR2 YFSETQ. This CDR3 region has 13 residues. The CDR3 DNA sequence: TGCGCCAGCAGTAGGGATGTGGGCACTGAAGCTTTCTTT. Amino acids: CASSRDVGTEAFF.

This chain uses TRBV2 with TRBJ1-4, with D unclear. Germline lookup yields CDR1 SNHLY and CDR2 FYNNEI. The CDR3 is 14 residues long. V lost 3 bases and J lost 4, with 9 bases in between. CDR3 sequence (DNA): TGTGCCAGCAGTGACGGCAGGTTTAATGAAAAACTGTTTTTT. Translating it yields CASSDGRFNEKLFF. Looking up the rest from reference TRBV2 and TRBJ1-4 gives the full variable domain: EPEVTQTPSHQVTQMGQEVILRCVPISNHLYFYWYRQILGQKVEFLVSFYNNEISEKSEIFDDQFSVERPDGSNFTLKIRSTKLEDSAMYFCASSDGRFNEKLFFGSGTQLSVL.

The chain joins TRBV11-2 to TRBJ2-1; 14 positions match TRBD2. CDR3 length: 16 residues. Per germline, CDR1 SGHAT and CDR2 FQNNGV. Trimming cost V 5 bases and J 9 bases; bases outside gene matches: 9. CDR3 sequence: CASSMEPGLAGVEQFF. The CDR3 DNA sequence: TGTGCCAGCAGCATGGAGCCGGGACTAGCGGGGGTTGAGCAGTTCTTC.

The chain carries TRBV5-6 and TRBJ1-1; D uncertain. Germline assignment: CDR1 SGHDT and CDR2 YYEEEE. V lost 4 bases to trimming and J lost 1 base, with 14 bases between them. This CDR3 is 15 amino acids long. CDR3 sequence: CASSLEAVRNTEAFF. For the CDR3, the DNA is TGTGCCAGCAGCCTCGAGGCGGTGCGGAACACTGAAGCTTTCTTT. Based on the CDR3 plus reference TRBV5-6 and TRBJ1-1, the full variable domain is DAGVTQSPTHLIKTRGQQVTLRCSPKSGHDTVSWYQQALGQGPQFIFQYYEEEERQRGNFPDRFSGHQFPNYSSELNVNALLLGDSALYLCASSLEAVRNTEAFFGQGTRLTVV.

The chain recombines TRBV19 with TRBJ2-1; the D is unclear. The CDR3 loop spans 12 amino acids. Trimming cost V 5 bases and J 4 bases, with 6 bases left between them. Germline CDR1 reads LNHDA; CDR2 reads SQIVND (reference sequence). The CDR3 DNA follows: TGTGCCAGTAGTGACGTATACAATGAGCAGTTCTTC. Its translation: CASSDVYNEQFF.

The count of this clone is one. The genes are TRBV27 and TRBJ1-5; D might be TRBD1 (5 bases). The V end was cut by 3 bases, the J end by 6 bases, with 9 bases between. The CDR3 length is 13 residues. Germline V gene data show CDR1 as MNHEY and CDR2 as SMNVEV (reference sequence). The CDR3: CASSFRVAQPQHF. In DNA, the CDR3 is TGTGCCAGCAGTTTCAGGGTGGCTCAGCCCCAGCATTTT.

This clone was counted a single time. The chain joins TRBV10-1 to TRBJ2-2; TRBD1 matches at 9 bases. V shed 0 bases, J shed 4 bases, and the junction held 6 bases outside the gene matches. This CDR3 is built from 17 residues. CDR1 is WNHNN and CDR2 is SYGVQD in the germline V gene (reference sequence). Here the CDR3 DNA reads TGCGCCAGCAGTGAGTCGACCGGGACAGGGTCCACCGGGGAGCTGTTTTTT. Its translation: CASSESTGTGSTGELFF.